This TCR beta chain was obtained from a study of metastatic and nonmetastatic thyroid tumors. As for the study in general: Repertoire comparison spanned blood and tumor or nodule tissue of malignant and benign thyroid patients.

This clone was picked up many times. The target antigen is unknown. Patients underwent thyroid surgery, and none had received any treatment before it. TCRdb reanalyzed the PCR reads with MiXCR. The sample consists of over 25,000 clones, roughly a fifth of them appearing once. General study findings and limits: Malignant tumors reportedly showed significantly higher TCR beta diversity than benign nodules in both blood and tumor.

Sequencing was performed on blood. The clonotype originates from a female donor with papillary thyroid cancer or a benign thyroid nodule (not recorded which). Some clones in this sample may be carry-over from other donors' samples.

The CDR3 coding sequence is TGCAGTGCTAGAGATGGGCTACAGAGGACAGATACGCAGTATTTT. This gives the protein CSARDGLQRTDTQYF. The chain combines TRBV20-1 with TRBJ2-3; D ambiguous. CDR3 length: 15 amino acids. The germline V and J ends were trimmed by 0 bases and 3 bases, with 13 bases remaining between them. Germline lookup yields CDR1 DFQATT and CDR2 SNEGSKA (reference sequence).